In this sample, the clone carrying this T cell receptor beta chain turned up many times. Its antigen is not identified. Regarding time point: patch test 1, 2 weeks after DPC sensitization. Documented treatment: therapeutic diphenylcyclopropenone sensitization with weekly scalp DPC. Germline V gene data show CDR1 as SGHKS and CDR2 as YYEKEE (reference sequence). There are 16 residues in the CDR3. The ends lost 2 bases at V and 1 base at J; junction bases unmatched: 3. The source of the sample is a study of human T cells and chemical hapten exposure. Findings and caveats of the study: Patch test score rose with PT1 expanded TCR count, significant at thresholds 8, 16 and 32, not 4.

MiXCR, applied by TCRdb to the RACE reads, yields one record per CDR3 protein. The sample shows more than 70,000 distinct CDR3 sequences, approximately 12% of them seen only once. The genes are TRBV5-5 and TRBJ1-4; 9 nucleotides agree with TRBD1. The material was whole blood, obtained in connection with sensitization to the hapten diphenylcyclopropenone (DPC). This sequence originates from a woman aged 55-69 years with alopecia areata. Some clones in this sample may be carry-over from other donors' samples. CDR3 residues: CASSFKGQGTNEKLFF. CDR3 nucleotide sequence: TGTGCCAGCAGCTTCAAGGGACAGGGAACTAATGAAAAACTGTTTTTT. The full variable domain, rest sourced from reference TRBV5-5 and TRBJ1-4, is DAGVTQSPTHLIKTRGQQVTLRCSPISGHKSVSWYQQVLGQGPQFIFQYYEKEERGRGNFPDRFSARQFPNYSSELNVNALLLGDSALYLCASSFKGQGTNEKLFFGSGTQLSVL.